The 30 T cell receptor beta chains below come from one sample, sequenced in a study of blood T cell repertoires in COVID-19. Profiled with immunoSEQ multiplex PCR; TCRdb holds only in-frame clones, not every one. The table lists about 250,000 clones, around 85% of them singletons. Sequenced: PBMCs or T cells enriched from blood (not recorded which). Source of these receptors: a woman in her 30s who had recovered from COVID-19.

CDR3 nucleotide sequence: TGTGCCAGTAGCACTCAGGGGACAGACTATGGCTACACCTTC. Its protein product is CASSTQGTDYGYTF. The V gene is TRBV19, the J gene TRBJ1-2, with TRBD1 identical over 7 bases. The CDR3 contains 14 residues. The V gene's germline CDR1 is LNHDA and CDR2 SQIVND (reference sequence). With V trimmed by 6 bases and J by 3 bases, 7 bases remained unmatched.

The chain employs TRBV4-2 and TRBJ1-1; TRBD1 matches 7 bases. V lost 0 bases to trimming and J lost 5 bases; unmatched junction nucleotides: 6. This CDR3 contains 15 residues. CDR1 is LGHNA and CDR2 is YNFKEQ in the germline V gene. CDR3 protein: CASSQDWRGRTEAFF. In DNA form, the CDR3 reads TGTGCCAGCAGCCAAGATTGGAGGGGGCGGACTGAAGCTTTCTTT.

The chain employs TRBV27 and TRBJ1-2; weak D call: TRBD1 (5 bases). The germline V gene has CDR1 MNHEY and CDR2 SMNVEV (reference sequence). The V end was cut by 5 bases, the J end by 5 bases, with 15 bases between. CDR3 size: 14 residues. CDR3 DNA: TGTGCCAGCAGTCTAGGGCGGGACGGATATGGCTACACCTTC. This gives the protein CASSLGRDGYGYTF.

J is TRBJ2-7 and V is TRBV6-2 or TRBV6-3, with TRBD1 matching 9 bases. CDR1 and CDR2 from the germline V gene are MNHEY and SVGEGT. The V gene end was trimmed by 6 bases and the J gene end by 1 base; junction bases not matched to a gene: 13. The CDR3 loop spans 17 amino acids. Here the CDR3 reads CASRPYNPGQGSYEQYF. The DNA of the CDR3 is TGTGCCAGCAGACCTTACAACCCGGGACAGGGATCCTACGAGCAGTACTTC.

The chain carries TRBV30 and TRBJ1-4; 9 bases are shared with TRBD1. This CDR3 has 14 residues. Germline CDR1 reads GTSNPN; CDR2 reads SVGIG (reference sequence). J gave up 15 bases and V 1 base, and 12 bases lay outside the gene matches. The CDR3 protein is CAWSAGTGKVSVFF. CDR3 DNA sequence: TGTGCCTGGAGTGCGGGGACAGGGAAGGTATCGGTGTTTTTT.

This clone came up a few times. This chain uses TRBV6-5 with TRBJ2-7; D is perhaps TRBD1 (5 bases). The CDR3 has 13 amino acids. Deletions cut 5 bases from V and 2 bases from J, with 10 bases between. The germline V gene has CDR1 MNHEY and CDR2 SVGAGI. CDR3 in DNA: TGTGCCAGCAGTCGACAGACTGCCTACGAGCAGTACTTC. Its translation: CASSRQTAYEQYF.

This sequence joins TRBV27 and TRBJ2-1; possibly TRBD1 for D (6 bases). Deletions cut 4 bases from V and 7 bases from J, with 17 bases between. The CDR3 is 15 amino acids. The germline V gene has CDR1 MNHEY and CDR2 SMNVEV (reference sequence). The CDR3 nucleotides are TGTGCCAGCAGTTCGTATTTACAGGGCTTAAATGAGCAGTTCTTC. Residues: CASSSYLQGLNEQFF.

The J gene is TRBJ1-1, the V gene TRBV4-2, with 11 bases lining up with TRBD1. CDR1 is LGHNA, CDR2 YNFKEQ, per germline. The CDR3 covers 19 residues. Trimming at V came to 4 bases and at J to 5 bases, leaving 18 bases not matched to a gene. DNA of the CDR3: TGTGCCAGCAGCCGAATTACGCTCGGGACAGGGGGACCGAGGACTGAAGCTTTCTTT. Translated, it gives CASSRITLGTGGPRTEAFF.

This clone turned up a few times. This chain joins TRBV28 and TRBJ2-7; D is ambiguous. V shed 7 bases and J shed 0 bases, with 7 bases lying between them. The germline V gene has CDR1 MDHEN and CDR2 SYDVKM. This CDR3 comprises 12 residues. The CDR3 loop is CASTQSSYEQYF. The CDR3 region has the DNA TGTGCCAGCACACAGAGCTCCTACGAGCAGTACTTC. The full variable domain, completed using reference TRBV28 and TRBJ2-7, is DVKVTQSSRYLVKRTGEKVFLECVQDMDHENMFWYRQDPGLGLRLIYFSYDVKMKEKGDIPEGYSVSREKKERFSLILESASTNQTSMYLCASTQSSYEQYFGPGTRLTVT.

V usage is TRBV15 and J usage is TRBJ2-5; a weak D match, TRBD2 (6 bases). Trimming removed 5 bases at V and 5 bases at J, with 27 bases between. Per the germline V gene, CDR1 is LNHNV and CDR2 is YYDKDF (reference sequence). This CDR3 has 18 amino acids. CDR3 nucleotides: TGTGCCACCAGCGGGGTATCGGCGACTAGGGCATTAGGGGAGACCCAGTACTTC. Its protein product is CATSGVSATRALGETQYF.

The CDR3 protein is CASSLGRSGRAGYNEQFF. CDR3 coding DNA: TGTGCCAGCAGCTTAGGGAGAAGCGGGAGGGCCGGGTACAATGAGCAGTTCTTC. The chain has TRBV7-6 and TRBJ2-1; 10 positions match TRBD2. This CDR3 has 18 amino acids. CDR1 and CDR2 from the germline V gene are SGHVS and FNYEAQ. J gave up 4 bases and V 1 base, and 10 bases lay outside the gene matches.

The V gene is TRBV28, the J gene TRBJ1-6; 7 bases are shared with TRBD1. The V gene's germline CDR1 is MDHEN and CDR2 SYDVKM. The V and J ends lost 8 bases and 4 bases, in that order; junction bases with no gene match: 8. This CDR3 has 15 residues. This CDR3 reads CASSATGNYNSPLHF. The CDR3 DNA follows: TGTGCCAGCTCCGCGACAGGGAATTATAATTCACCCCTCCACTTT.

For this clone: A read error may produce the germline difference seen at one junction end. The J gene is TRBJ1-4, the V gene TRBV12-3 or TRBV12-4, with D uncertain. The CDR3 consists of 8 residues. CDR3 loop: CASNKGDF. The CDR3 DNA is TGTGCCAGCAATAAGGGAGACTTT.

As DNA, the CDR3 is TGTGCCAGCAGTCCGCCGAGACAGGGGTGGGATTCACCCCTCCACTTT. Amino acids: CASSPPRQGWDSPLHF. This chain joins TRBV28 and TRBJ1-6; 8 bases align to TRBD1. The junction had 11 bases not matched to a gene; V was cut back by 5 bases and J by 8 bases. The CDR3 covers 16 residues. Germline V gene lookup returns CDR1 MDHEN and CDR2 SYDVKM.

The genes are TRBV3-1 (or the pseudogene TRBV3-2) and TRBJ2-5; D remains unclear. Germline-derived CDR1 and CDR2 are LGHDT and YNNKEL (reference sequence). Deletions cut 4 bases from V and 4 bases from J, with 22 bases between. This CDR3 spans 17 amino acids. CDR3 sequence: CASSPPGTIGDGETQYF. As DNA, the CDR3 is TGTGCCAGCAGCCCTCCGGGTACGATTGGAGACGGAGAGACCCAGTACTTC.

The rearrangement uses TRBV5-1 and TRBJ2-7; D may be TRBD2 (5 bases). Deletions cut 1 base from V and 6 bases from J, with 11 bases between. This CDR3 has 13 amino acids. CDR1 SGHRS and CDR2 YFSETQ come from the germline V gene. The CDR3 DNA sequence: TGCGCCAGCAGCTTGCGAGGGCGCCTCGAGCAGTACTTC. Amino acids: CASSLRGRLEQYF.

This rearrangement joins TRBV19 to TRBJ2-1, with D maybe TRBD2 (6 bases). The CDR3 covers 16 residues. V gave up 5 bases and J gave up 3 bases, with 17 bases separating them. Germline V gene data show CDR1 as LNHDA and CDR2 as SQIVND (reference sequence). This CDR3 reads CASSVEQSGYYNEQFF. The CDR3 DNA reads TGTGCCAGTAGTGTCGAGCAGAGCGGGTACTACAATGAGCAGTTCTTC.

V usage is TRBV2 and J usage is TRBJ1-1; no reliable D call. V lost 4 bases and J 2 bases, leaving 8 bases between the germline ends. CDR1 and CDR2 from the germline V gene are SNHLY and FYNNEI. This CDR3 has 13 amino acids. The CDR3 spells CASSVELNTEAFF. Written as DNA, the CDR3 is TGTGCCAGCAGTGTGGAACTAAACACTGAAGCTTTCTTT.

V is TRBV28 and J is TRBJ1-2, with TRBD1 matching 9 bases. Germline V gene data show CDR1 as MDHEN and CDR2 as SYDVKM. The J segment lost 2 bases and the V segment lost 4 bases, leaving 8 bases of the junction unmatched. This CDR3 has 16 amino acids. The CDR3 DNA reads as TGTGCCAGCAGTTACGGGACAGGGCCTACGAACTATGGCTACACCTTC. It translates to CASSYGTGPTNYGYTF.

The CDR3, as DNA: TGTGCCAGCAGTCGTGCCTCGGGCAATCAGCCCCAGCATTTT. Protein sequence: CASSRASGNQPQHF. The rearrangement uses TRBV6-1 and TRBJ1-5; D unresolved. Trimming left V 5 bases short and J 2 bases short, with 10 bases between. The CDR3 is 14 amino acids. Per the germline V gene, CDR1 is MNHNS and CDR2 is SASEGT.

This sequence joins TRBV4-1 and TRBJ1-6; tentative D call: TRBD1 (6 bases). The CDR3 is made up of 15 amino acids. The ends were cut back, 4 bases at V and 9 bases at J, with 16 bases in the middle. Per germline, CDR1 MGHRA and CDR2 YSYEKL. The CDR3 bases are TGCGCCAGCAGCCGAGCAGGACAGCTCAGTTCACCCCTCCACTTT. Protein sequence: CASSRAGQLSSPLHF.

The V and J genes are TRBV7-9 and TRBJ1-3, with D perhaps matching TRBD1 (5 bases). CDR3 length: 17 amino acids. V lost 1 base to trimming and J lost 1 base, with 14 bases between them. Germline V gene sequence: CDR1 SEHNR, CDR2 FQNEAQ (reference sequence). CDR3 coding DNA: TGTGCCAGCAGCTTAGGGAACAGGATACATTCTGGAAACACCATATATTTT. Encoded protein: CASSLGNRIHSGNTIYF.

The gene calls are TRBV28 and TRBJ1-4; a weak D match, TRBD1 (5 bases). This CDR3 has 14 residues. CDR1 is MDHEN and CDR2 is SYDVKM in the germline V gene. Between the trimmed V and J ends, which lost 8 bases and 8 bases, there was a span of 18 bases. This CDR3 reads CASWMGPQEEKLFF. The CDR3, as DNA: TGTGCCAGCTGGATGGGGCCCCAAGAAGAAAAACTGTTTTTT.

The J gene is TRBJ2-7, the V gene TRBV10-1, with a tentative D call TRBD2 (7 bases). This CDR3 contains 13 residues. Per the germline V gene, CDR1 is WNHNN and CDR2 is SYGVQD (reference sequence). Trimming took off 8 bases at V and 5 bases at J, with 16 bases between the two ends. CDR3 amino acids: CASSEGGRDEQYF. The CDR3 bases are TGCGCCAGCTCGGAGGGGGGGCGGGACGAGCAGTACTTC.

V usage is TRBV4-1 and J usage is TRBJ2-5, with TRBD2 as a possible D gene (6 bases). The CDR3 extends over 16 amino acids. Trimming left V 1 base short and J 0 bases short, with 12 bases between. CDR1 is MGHRA and CDR2 is YSYEKL in the germline V gene. CDR3 sequence (DNA): TGCGCCAGCAGCCAAGGGTTGGTAGCGGACCAAGAGACCCAGTACTTC. It yields the protein CASSQGLVADQETQYF.

The rearrangement uses TRBV7-2 and TRBJ1-2; 7 positions agree with TRBD1. From germline, CDR1 is SGHTA and CDR2 FQGNSA. There are 12 residues in the CDR3. With 2 bases clipped from V and 6 bases from J, the junction kept 0 bases outside the gene matches. The CDR3 protein is CASSLQGDGYTF. CDR3 bases: TGTGCCAGCAGCTTACAGGGGGATGGCTACACCTTC. Complete variable domain (other parts from reference TRBV7-2 and TRBJ1-2): GAGVSQSPSNKVTEKGKDVELRCDPISGHTALYWYRQSLGQGLEFLIYFQGNSAPDKSGLPSDRFSAERTGGSVSTLTIQRTQQEDSAVYLCASSLQGDGYTFGSGTRLTVV.

V is TRBV18 and J is TRBJ2-7; TRBD1 matches at 7 bases. The CDR3 has 14 amino acids. Germline V gene lookup returns CDR1 KGHSH and CDR2 LQKENI. J was trimmed by 3 bases and V by 5 bases; bases with no gene match: 7. The CDR3 DNA reads as TGTGCCAGCTCAGAGACAGGGTTAGACTACGAGCAGTACTTC. This encodes CASSETGLDYEQYF.

This chain connects TRBV13 to TRBJ2-3; maybe TRBD2 (5 bases). Trimming cost V 5 bases and J 0 bases, with 12 bases left between them. This CDR3 contains 15 residues. CDR1 and CDR2 from the germline V gene are PRHDT and FYEKMQ (reference sequence). The DNA of the CDR3 is TGTGCCAGCAGCCGACTATCGTCTAGCACAGATACGCAGTATTTT. Translated: CASSRLSSSTDTQYF. Using reference TRBV13 and TRBJ2-3 for the parts outside the CDR3, the full variable domain is AAGVIQSPRHLIKEKRETATLKCYPIPRHDTVYWYQQGPGQDPQFLISFYEKMQSDKGSIPDRFSAQQFSDYHSELNMSSLELGDSALYFCASSRLSSSTDTQYFGPGTRLTVL.

The chain is built from TRBV4-1 and TRBJ2-1; 12 bases align to TRBD2. The CDR3 loop spans 17 amino acids. V gave up 3 bases and J gave up 7 bases; unmatched junction bases: 10. The germline gives CDR1 MGHRA, CDR2 YSYEKL. The CDR3 region is CASSHPSGGASKNEQFF. CDR3 nucleotides: TGCGCCAGCAGCCACCCTAGCGGGGGGGCCTCTAAAAATGAGCAGTTCTTC.

The chain employs TRBV5-6 and TRBJ1-4, with 7 bases lining up with TRBD1. The ends lost 4 bases at V and 2 bases at J; junction bases unmatched: 5. Germline loops: CDR1 SGHDT, CDR2 YYEEEE. This CDR3 region has 15 residues. Here the CDR3 DNA reads TGTGCCAGCAGCCTAGGACAGGTCACTAATGAAAAACTGTTTTTT. Amino acid sequence: CASSLGQVTNEKLFF.